The clone carrying this TCR beta chain was observed at least ten times. Its antigen remains unidentified. The data were obtained in a study of CD8 T cells in ankylosing spondylitis. Libraries of TCR beta came from quantitative 5'-RACE with molecular barcodes. A single record per CDR3 protein comes from TCRdb applying MiXCR to the 5' RACE reads. The sample yields around 540,000 distinct CDR3 sequences, roughly 13% seen once. Study-wide results and caveats: The study identified a TCR beta motif of several highly homologous variants that appeared characteristic of ankylosing spondylitis blood. Disease-linked clones, CD8+, were relatively rare in peripheral blood. Past research had described some motif variants in reactive arthritis synovial fluid and blood. According to the report, clones linked to the disease were significantly enriched in matched synovial fluid samples taken from ankylosing spondylitis patients.

The CDR3 is made up of 13 amino acids. Per the germline V gene, CDR1 is SQVTM and CDR2 is ANQGSEA. Trimming at V came to 6 bases and at J to 5 bases, leaving 4 bases not matched to a gene. The clonotype was recovered from a male donor with ankylosing spondylitis. This chain joins TRBV29-1 and TRBJ2-1; 10 bases align to TRBD2. The sequenced material came from blood, either unsorted or a sorted T cell fraction (not recorded which). In DNA form, the CDR3 reads TGCAGCGTCGGTGGACTAGCGGACAATGAGCAGTTCTTC. Protein: CSVGGLADNEQFF.